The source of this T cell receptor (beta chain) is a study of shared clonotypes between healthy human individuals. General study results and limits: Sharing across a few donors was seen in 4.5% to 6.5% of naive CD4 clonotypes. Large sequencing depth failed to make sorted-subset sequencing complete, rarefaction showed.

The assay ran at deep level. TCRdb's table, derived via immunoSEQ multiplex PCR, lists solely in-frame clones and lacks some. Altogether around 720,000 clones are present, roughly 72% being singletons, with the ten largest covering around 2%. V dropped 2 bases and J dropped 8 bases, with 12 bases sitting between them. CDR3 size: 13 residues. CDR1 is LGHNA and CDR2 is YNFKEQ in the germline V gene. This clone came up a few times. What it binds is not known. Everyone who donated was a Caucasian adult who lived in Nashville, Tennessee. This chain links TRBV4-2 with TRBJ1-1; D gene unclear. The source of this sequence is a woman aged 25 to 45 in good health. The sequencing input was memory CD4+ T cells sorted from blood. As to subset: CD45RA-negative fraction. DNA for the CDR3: TGTGCCAGCAGCCAATATGACATCCCCGAAGCTTTCTTT. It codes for CASSQYDIPEAFF.